These 23 T cell receptor beta chains were all obtained from the same sample, sequenced in a study of PD-1 blockade in classical Hodgkin lymphoma. Repertoires were generated with immunoSEQ multiplex PCR, while TCRdb's copy carries only in-frame clones and drops some. The table includes some 96,000 clones, roughly 92% detected once. All the patients suffered relapse after autologous stem cell transplantation, and brentuximab vedotin exposure differed. The sequencing used peripheral blood mononuclear cells (PBMCs), collected at baseline. The receptors were sampled from a human donor with classical Hodgkin lymphoma.

The rearrangement links TRBV27 to TRBJ2-7; 12 bases map to TRBD2. Germline-derived CDR1 and CDR2 are MNHEY and SMNVEV (reference sequence). The CDR3 sequence is 16 residues long. The V segment lost 4 bases and the J segment 2 bases; nucleotides outside the gene matches: 6. Here the CDR3 DNA reads TGTGCCAGCAGTTACCGGGGACTAGCGGGCACCTACGAGCAGTACTTC. Translating it yields CASSYRGLAGTYEQYF.

This chain connects TRBV28 to TRBJ2-5; D is perhaps TRBD2 (6 bases). CDR3 size: 14 residues. V lost 1 base and J lost 1, with 7 bases in between. Germline-derived CDR1 and CDR2 are MDHEN and SYDVKM. The CDR3 DNA sequence: TGTGCCAGCAGTTTATACGGGGGCCAAGAGACCCAGTACTTC. Translated: CASSLYGGQETQYF.

The genes are TRBV19 and TRBJ1-1, with D uncertain. Looked up from germline, CDR1 is LNHDA and CDR2 is SQIVND (reference sequence). This CDR3 comprises 13 residues. The V end lost 4 bases, the J end lost 6 bases, and 12 bases lay between the germline ends. CDR3 sequence reads: CASSSGVGAEAFF. The CDR3 region has the DNA TGTGCCAGTAGTAGCGGGGTCGGAGCTGAAGCTTTCTTT. Variable domain in full (rest from reference TRBV19 and TRBJ1-1): DGGITQSPKYLFRKEGQNVTLSCEQNLNHDAMYWYRQDPGQGLRLIYYSQIVNDFQKGDIAEGYSVSREKKESFPLTVTSAQKNPTAFYLCASSSGVGAEAFFGQGTRLTVV.

V and J are TRBV7-8 and TRBJ1-2; 11 bases line up with TRBD1. The CDR3 is 15 amino acids. J lost 8 bases, V lost 2 bases, and 7 bases had no gene match. CDR1 is SGHVS and CDR2 is FQNEAQ in the germline V gene. The chain's CDR3 is CASSLRGTGGFGYTF. CDR3 nucleotide sequence: TGTGCCAGCAGCTTACGCGGGACAGGGGGTTTCGGCTACACCTTC.

The gene calls are TRBV28 and TRBJ2-3; 7 bases align to TRBD1. The V gene end was trimmed by 6 bases and the J gene end by 2 bases; junction bases not matched to a gene: 8. This CDR3 region has 15 residues. Germline CDR1 reads MDHEN; CDR2 reads SYDVKM. CDR3 bases: TGTGCCAGCAGGGGATACAGGGGTTCCACAGATACGCAGTATTTT. Amino acids: CASRGYRGSTDTQYF.

The chain recombines TRBV30 with TRBJ1-2; D might be TRBD1 (5 bases). From germline, CDR1 is GTSNPN and CDR2 SVGIG (reference sequence). The CDR3 length is 13 residues. The V end lost 1 base, the J end lost 7 bases, and 13 bases lay between the germline ends. CDR3 sequence: CAWSAGKLGGYTF. The CDR3 nucleotides are TGTGCCTGGAGTGCAGGGAAGTTGGGTGGCTACACCTTC. The full variable domain, its missing parts supplied by reference TRBV30 and TRBJ1-2, is SQTIHQWPATLVQPVGSPLSLECTVEGTSNPNLYWYRQAAGRGLQLLFYSVGIGQISSEVPQNLSASRPQDRQFILSSKKLLLSDSGFYLCAWSAGKLGGYTFGSGTRLTVV.

The chain joins TRBV27 to TRBJ2-5; 9 nucleotides match TRBD1. The germline V gene encodes CDR1 MNHEY and CDR2 SMNVEV (reference sequence). CDR3 length equals 14 residues. The J segment lost 5 bases and the V segment lost 3 bases, leaving 4 bases of the junction unmatched. CDR3 DNA sequence: TGTGCCAGCAGTTTCACAGGGGGCGAGGAGACCCAGTACTTC. This encodes CASSFTGGEETQYF.

This chain connects TRBV6-5 to TRBJ2-7, with 7 bases that match TRBD1. Trimming removed 4 bases from V and 2 bases from J; junction bases left unmatched: 2. Per the germline V gene, CDR1 is MNHEY and CDR2 is SVGAGI. The CDR3 is 13 amino acids. CDR3 in amino acids: CASSFGQAYEQYF. The CDR3 DNA reads TGTGCCAGCAGTTTTGGACAGGCCTACGAGCAGTACTTC.

CDR3 DNA: TGTGCCTGGGACCTTGGACAGGGGGCGAGCTATGGCTACACCTTC. Encoded protein: CAWDLGQGASYGYTF. This chain joins TRBV30 and TRBJ1-2; 11 bases line up with TRBD1. Unmatched junction bases numbered 9, after V lost 5 bases and J lost 4 bases. This CDR3 is built from 15 residues. CDR1 and CDR2 from the germline V gene are GTSNPN and SVGIG (reference sequence).

This chain links TRBV14 with TRBJ2-1; 8 bases are shared with TRBD2. Germline V CDR1 and CDR2: SGHDN, FVKESK. The junction had 12 bases not matched to a gene; V was cut back by 4 bases and J by 7 bases. The CDR3 is 16 residues long. CDR3 sequence: CASSLYGGGDLNEQFF. The CDR3 coding sequence is TGTGCCAGCAGCCTATACGGGGGGGGTGACTTGAATGAGCAGTTCTTC. Combining the CDR3 with reference TRBV14 and TRBJ2-1 gives the whole variable domain EAGVTQFPSHSVIEKGQTVTLRCDPISGHDNLYWYRRVMGKEIKFLLHFVKESKQDESGMPNNRFLAERTGGTYSTLKVQPAELEDSGVYFCASSLYGGGDLNEQFFGPGTRLTVL.

The chain is built from TRBV2 and TRBJ2-1; D is unresolved. Trimming removed 11 bases from V and 4 bases from J, with 18 bases in between. This CDR3 region has 14 residues. Germline V gene lookup returns CDR1 SNHLY and CDR2 FYNNEI. CDR3 in amino acids: CAGARTAFYNEQFF. The CDR3 region has the DNA TGTGCCGGAGCTAGAACAGCTTTTTACAATGAGCAGTTCTTC.

About this clone itself: Its ends do not fully match the called genes, so a read error is possible. CDR3: CASSHYTGELFF. In DNA form, the CDR3 reads TGTGCTAGCAGCCACTACACCGGGGAGCTGTTTTTT. The chain carries TRBV7-7 and TRBJ2-2; D call uncertain. The CDR3 covers 12 residues. CDR1 is SSHAT, CDR2 FNYEAQ, per germline (reference sequence).

The chain uses TRBV14 and TRBJ1-1, with D hard to call. The CDR3 covers 13 residues. Trimming removed 1 base at V and 1 base at J, with 4 bases between. Germline-derived CDR1 and CDR2 are SGHDN and FVKESK. CDR3 sequence (DNA): TGTGCCAGCAGCCAAGGCAGGAACACTGAAGCTTTCTTT. Its protein product is CASSQGRNTEAFF.

The V and J genes are TRBV6-1 and TRBJ1-2; D remains ambiguous. Looked up from germline, CDR1 is MNHNS and CDR2 is SASEGT. The length of the CDR3 is 16 residues. The V and J ends lost 4 bases and 7 bases respectively, with 22 bases between them. The chain's CDR3 is CASSVHDSGSAAGYTF. The CDR3 nucleotides are TGTGCCAGCAGTGTACACGATTCAGGATCCGCGGCTGGCTACACCTTC.

The DNA for the CDR3 is TGTGCCAGCAGTGAAGGGCCTACAGGGGCGAACTCCTACGAGCAGTACTTC. This encodes CASSEGPTGANSYEQYF. The chain carries TRBV25-1 and TRBJ2-7, with TRBD1 matching over 7 bases. Per the germline V gene, CDR1 is MGHDK and CDR2 is SYGVNS. The CDR3 runs to 17 residues. Trimming at V came to 2 bases and at J to 0 bases, leaving 10 bases not matched to a gene.

The chain couples TRBV6-1 to TRBJ1-6; D not certain. Germline-derived CDR1 and CDR2 are MNHNS and SASEGT. The CDR3 covers 13 residues. Trimming pared 11 bases from V and 7 bases from J, leaving 15 bases between. The CDR3 here is CASSGSRNSPLHF. The CDR3 DNA reads as TGTGCCTCTTCGGGCTCACGAAATTCACCCCTCCACTTT.

The rearrangement joins TRBV21-1 to TRBJ2-5; TRBD2, as called in the table, went unchecked against the DNA. TRBV21-1 is shown as a pseudogene. The CDR3 contains 19 residues. CDR3 sequence: CASSLQRTSGRVFKETQYF. CDR3 nucleotides: TGTGCCAGCAGCCTACAGAGGACTAGCGGGAGAGTTTTTAAAGAGACCCAGTACTTC.

This rearrangement joins TRBV29-1 to TRBJ1-3, with no clear D. V lost 1 base and J lost 0, with 4 bases in between. CDR1 SQVTM and CDR2 ANQGSEA come from the germline V gene. The CDR3 totals 13 residues. The CDR3 bases are TGCAGCGTTGAAGGGCCCTCTGGAAACACCATATATTTT. Its translation is CSVEGPSGNTIYF.

V usage is TRBV29-1 and J usage is TRBJ2-6; a weak D match, TRBD1 (5 bases). The CDR3 runs to 14 residues. CDR1 SQVTM and CDR2 ANQGSEA come from the germline V gene. V was clipped by 7 bases and J by 0 bases, with 10 bases between them. The CDR3 spells CSAKTASGANVLTF. Written as DNA, the CDR3 is TGCAGCGCCAAGACAGCCTCTGGGGCCAACGTCCTGACTTTC.

CDR3 DNA: TGTGCCAGCAGCTATTTGCGGGTTGATGAGCAGTTCTTC. This sequence encodes CASSYLRVDEQFF. J is TRBJ2-1 and V is TRBV6-6, with D tentatively TRBD2 (5 bases). V gave up 6 bases and J gave up 8 bases, with 14 bases separating them. CDR1 MNHNY and CDR2 SVGAGI come from the germline V gene (reference sequence). This CDR3 is 13 amino acids long.

This clone was found a few times. The J gene is TRBJ2-7, the V gene TRBV30; a weak D match, TRBD1 (5 bases). The V gene lost 0 bases and the J gene lost 1 base, with 19 bases spanning the gap. Germline CDR1 is GTSNPN and CDR2 is SVGIG (reference sequence). The CDR3 spans 17 residues. Here the CDR3 DNA reads TGTGCCTGGAGTGTACGATTTCCACGGACAAATTCCTACGAGCAGTACTTC. Translation: CAWSVRFPRTNSYEQYF.

This chain uses TRBV27 with TRBJ2-7; 9 positions agree with TRBD2. CDR3 size: 18 residues. CDR1 is MNHEY and CDR2 is SMNVEV in the germline V gene (reference sequence). The V and J ends lost 3 bases and 3 bases, in that order; junction bases with no gene match: 15. The CDR3 protein is CASSFLSSVAGGHYEQYF. In DNA, the CDR3 is TGTGCCAGCAGTTTTTTATCCTCCGTTGCGGGAGGGCACTACGAGCAGTACTTC.

Only one count was recorded for this clone. The chain joins TRBV5-4 to TRBJ2-7, with TRBD2 matching 9 bases. CDR3 size: 15 residues. Germline loops: CDR1 SGHNT, CDR2 YYREEE (reference sequence). Unmatched junction bases numbered 9, after V lost 2 bases and J lost 6 bases. DNA for the CDR3: TGTGCCAGCAGCTTTTTAGCGGGAGTGGGGGGCGAGCAGTACTTC. Translated, it gives CASSFLAGVGGEQYF.